The present entry profiles one T cell receptor (beta chain) with its context. This sample is drawn from a study of blood T cell repertoires in COVID-19. This CDR3 region has 15 residues. The germline gives CDR1 SGHTA, CDR2 FQGNSA. V dropped 1 base and J dropped 2 bases, with 11 bases sitting between them. This table comes from immunoSEQ multiplex PCR, and its TCRdb copy is limited to in-frame clones, with some not included. The sample records fewer than 200,000 clones, 60% to 80% being singletons. The TCR was taken from a woman in her fifties or sixties who had recovered from COVID-19. The sequencing sample was made of PBMCs or T cells enriched from blood (not recorded which). The V and J genes are TRBV7-2 and TRBJ1-2; D not resolved. CDR3 nucleotides: TGTGCCAGCAGCTTAGGGCCAGATTCCAACTATGGCTACACCTTC. As protein: CASSLGPDSNYGYTF.